This T cell receptor (beta chain) was sequenced in a study of blood T cell repertoires in COVID-19. Study-wide background: From the United States, Italy and Spain came samples of acute and convalescent COVID-19.

Study processing details: Nucleated cell number was recorded as an estimate derived from reference gene primer amplification. Libraries were prepared by immunoSEQ multiplex PCR; TCRdb keeps only in-frame clonotypes and omits some of them. From that table come the V and J calls and clone size; the DNA was used to work out D and trimming. This table has about 110,000 clones, roughly 85% appearing once. The sequenced sample consisted of peripheral blood. This clonotype was obtained from a woman aged 80 or older with active or convalescent COVID-19.

CDR3: CASSFQWTETNYGYTF. The CDR3 DNA reads as TGTGCCAGCAGTTTCCAGTGGACAGAGACTAACTATGGCTACACCTTC. The chain carries TRBV28 and TRBJ1-2, with a possible D match to TRBD1 (6 bases). CDR3 length equals 16 residues. CDR1 and CDR2 (germline): MDHEN, SYDVKM. Trimming took 3 bases from V and 0 from J, leaving 14 bases between them.